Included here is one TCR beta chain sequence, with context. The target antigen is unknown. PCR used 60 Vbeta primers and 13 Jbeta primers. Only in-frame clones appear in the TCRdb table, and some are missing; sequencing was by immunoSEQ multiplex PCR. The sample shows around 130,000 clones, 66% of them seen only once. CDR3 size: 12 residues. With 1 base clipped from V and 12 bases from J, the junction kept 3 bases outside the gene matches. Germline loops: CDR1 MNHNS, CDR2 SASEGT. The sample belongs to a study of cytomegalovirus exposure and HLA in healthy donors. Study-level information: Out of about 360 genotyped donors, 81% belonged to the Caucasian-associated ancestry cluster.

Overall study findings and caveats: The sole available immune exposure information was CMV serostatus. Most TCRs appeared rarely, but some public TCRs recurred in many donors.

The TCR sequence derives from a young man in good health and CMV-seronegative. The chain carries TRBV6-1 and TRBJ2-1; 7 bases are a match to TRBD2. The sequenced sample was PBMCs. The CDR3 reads CASSEGPGGQFF. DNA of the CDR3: TGTGCCAGCAGTGAAGGCCCGGGGGGGCAGTTCTTC.